This T cell receptor (beta chain) was captured in a study of persistence of HIV-infected CD4 T cells. Regarding this clone: What it binds is unknown.

The V end lost 4 bases, the J end lost 6 bases, and 15 bases lay between the germline ends. The CDR3 runs to 14 residues. Germline loops: CDR1 LGHNA, CDR2 YNFKEQ. The immunoSEQ assay was version 4, run in survey mode. Produced via immunoSEQ multiplex PCR; TCRdb's table is partial and in-frame only. Altogether approximately 44,000 clones are present, approximately 88% being singletons, with the ten largest covering around 0.92%. Nonspecific anti-CD3/anti-CD28 bead stimulation represents the broad CD4+ T cell repertoire. CD4+ T cells upregulating both CD40 ligand and CD69 were sorted as responding cells. Inclusion required CMV-positive serology and CD4+ counts above 400 cells/uL.

Sequencing was performed on CD4+ T cells sorted from PBMCs after approximately 20-hour stimulation, taken from a patient who received antiretroviral therapy. V and J are TRBV4-2 and TRBJ1-2; D remains ambiguous. The source is an adult man with HIV who was CMV-seropositive. This CDR3 is CASSPAFGVNGYTF. The CDR3 DNA sequence: TGTGCCAGCAGCCCCGCTTTCGGGGTAAATGGCTACACCTTC.